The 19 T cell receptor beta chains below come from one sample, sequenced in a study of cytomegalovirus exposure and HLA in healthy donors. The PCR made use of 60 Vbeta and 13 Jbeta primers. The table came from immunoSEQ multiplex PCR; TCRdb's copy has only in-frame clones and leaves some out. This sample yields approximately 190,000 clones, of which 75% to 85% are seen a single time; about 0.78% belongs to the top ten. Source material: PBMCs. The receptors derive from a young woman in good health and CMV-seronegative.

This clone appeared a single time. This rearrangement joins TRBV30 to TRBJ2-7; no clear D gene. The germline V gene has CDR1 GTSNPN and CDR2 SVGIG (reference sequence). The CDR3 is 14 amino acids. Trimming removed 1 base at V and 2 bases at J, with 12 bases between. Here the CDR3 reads CAWSEARWAYEQYF. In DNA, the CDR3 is TGTGCCTGGAGTGAGGCTAGATGGGCCTACGAGCAGTACTTC.

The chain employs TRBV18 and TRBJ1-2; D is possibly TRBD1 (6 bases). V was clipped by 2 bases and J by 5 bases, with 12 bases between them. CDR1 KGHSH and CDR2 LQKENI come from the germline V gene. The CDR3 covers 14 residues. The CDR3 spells CASSPRAQGYGYTF. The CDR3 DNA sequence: TGTGCCAGCTCACCAAGAGCACAGGGATATGGCTACACCTTC.

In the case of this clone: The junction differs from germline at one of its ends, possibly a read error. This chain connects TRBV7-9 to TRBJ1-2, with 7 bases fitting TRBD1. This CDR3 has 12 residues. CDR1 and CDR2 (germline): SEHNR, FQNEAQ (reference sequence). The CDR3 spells CSSSLTGAGYTF. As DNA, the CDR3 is TGTTCCAGCAGCCTAACAGGGGCTGGCTACACCTTC.

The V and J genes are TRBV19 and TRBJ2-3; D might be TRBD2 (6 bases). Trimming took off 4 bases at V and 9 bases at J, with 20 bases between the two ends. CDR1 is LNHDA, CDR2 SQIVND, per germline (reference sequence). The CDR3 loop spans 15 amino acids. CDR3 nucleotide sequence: TGTGCCAGTAGTACTTACACGACGGCGGCGGGAACGCAGTATTTT. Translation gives CASSTYTTAAGTQYF.

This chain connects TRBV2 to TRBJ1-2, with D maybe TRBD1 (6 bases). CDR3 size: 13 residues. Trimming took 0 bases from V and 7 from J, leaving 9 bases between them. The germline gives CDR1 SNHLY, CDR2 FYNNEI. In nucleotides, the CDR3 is TGTGCCAGCAGTGAAGCAGGGGGTGTTGGCTACACCTTC. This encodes CASSEAGGVGYTF.

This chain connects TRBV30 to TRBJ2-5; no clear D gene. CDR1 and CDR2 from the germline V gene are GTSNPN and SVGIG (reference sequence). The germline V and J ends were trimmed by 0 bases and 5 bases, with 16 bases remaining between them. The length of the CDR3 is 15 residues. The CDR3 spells CAWSVKRSVRETQYF. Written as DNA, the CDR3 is TGTGCCTGGAGTGTAAAGAGGTCGGTCCGGGAGACCCAGTACTTC. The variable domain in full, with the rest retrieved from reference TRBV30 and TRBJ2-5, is SQTIHQWPATLVQPVGSPLSLECTVEGTSNPNLYWYRQAAGRGLQLLFYSVGIGQISSEVPQNLSASRPQDRQFILSSKKLLLSDSGFYLCAWSVKRSVRETQYFGPGTRLLVL.

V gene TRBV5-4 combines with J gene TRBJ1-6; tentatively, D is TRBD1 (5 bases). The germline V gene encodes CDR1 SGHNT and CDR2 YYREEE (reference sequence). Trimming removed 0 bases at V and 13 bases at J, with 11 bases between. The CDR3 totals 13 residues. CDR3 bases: TGTGCCAGCAGCTTGGAACCAGGGTCTCCCCTCCACTTT. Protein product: CASSLEPGSPLHF.

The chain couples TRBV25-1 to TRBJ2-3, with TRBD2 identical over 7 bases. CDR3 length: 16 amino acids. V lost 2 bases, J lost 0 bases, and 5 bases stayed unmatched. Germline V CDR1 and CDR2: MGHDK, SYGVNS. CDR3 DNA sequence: TGTGCCAGCAGTGAACCCGGGGGGAGGAGCACAGATACGCAGTATTTT. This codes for CASSEPGGRSTDTQYF.

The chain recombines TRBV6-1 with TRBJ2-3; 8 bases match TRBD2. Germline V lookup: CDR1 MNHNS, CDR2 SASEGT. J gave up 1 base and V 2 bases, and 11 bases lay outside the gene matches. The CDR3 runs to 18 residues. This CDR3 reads CASSEPSFQRGRTDTQYF. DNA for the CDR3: TGTGCCAGCAGTGAACCCTCGTTTCAGCGGGGGCGCACAGATACGCAGTATTTT.

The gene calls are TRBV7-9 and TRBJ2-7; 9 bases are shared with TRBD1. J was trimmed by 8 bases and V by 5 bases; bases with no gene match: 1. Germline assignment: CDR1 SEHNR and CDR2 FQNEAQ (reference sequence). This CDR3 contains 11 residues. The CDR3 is CASSGQGQQYF. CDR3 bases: TGTGCCAGCAGCGGACAGGGGCAGCAGTACTTC.

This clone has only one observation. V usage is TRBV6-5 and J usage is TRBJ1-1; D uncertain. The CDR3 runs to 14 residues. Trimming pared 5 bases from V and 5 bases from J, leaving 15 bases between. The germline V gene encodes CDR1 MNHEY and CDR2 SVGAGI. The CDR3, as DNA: TGTGCCAGCAGTCGTGAGCCCGCCCGGACTGAAGCTTTCTTT. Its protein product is CASSREPARTEAFF.

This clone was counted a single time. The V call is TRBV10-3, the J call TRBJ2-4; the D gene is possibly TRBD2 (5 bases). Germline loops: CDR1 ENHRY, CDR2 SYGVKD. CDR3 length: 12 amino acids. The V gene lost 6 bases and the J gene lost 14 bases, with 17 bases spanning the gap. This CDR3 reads CAISGGTSPEYF. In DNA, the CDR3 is TGTGCCATCAGCGGAGGTACCTCGCCAGAGTACTTC.

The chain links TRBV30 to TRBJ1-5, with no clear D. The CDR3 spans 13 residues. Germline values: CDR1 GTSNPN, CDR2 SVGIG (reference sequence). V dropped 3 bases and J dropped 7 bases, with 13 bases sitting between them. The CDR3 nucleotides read TGTGCCTGGAGGGCGGGTCCCGCACAGCCCCAGCATTTT. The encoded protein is CAWRAGPAQPQHF.

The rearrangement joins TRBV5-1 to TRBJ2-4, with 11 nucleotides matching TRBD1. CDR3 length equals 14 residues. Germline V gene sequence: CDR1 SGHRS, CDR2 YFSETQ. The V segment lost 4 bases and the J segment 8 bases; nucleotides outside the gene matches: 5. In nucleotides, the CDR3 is TGCGCCAGCAGCCCCGGGACAGGGGGGGACATTCAGTACTTC. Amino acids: CASSPGTGGDIQYF.

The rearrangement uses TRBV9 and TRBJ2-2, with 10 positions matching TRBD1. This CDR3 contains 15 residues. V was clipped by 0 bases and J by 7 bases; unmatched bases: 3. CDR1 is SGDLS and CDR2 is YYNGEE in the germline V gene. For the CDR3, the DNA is TGTGCCAGCAGCGTAGGGACAGGGGGTGGCGGGGAGCTGTTTTTT. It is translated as CASSVGTGGGGELFF.

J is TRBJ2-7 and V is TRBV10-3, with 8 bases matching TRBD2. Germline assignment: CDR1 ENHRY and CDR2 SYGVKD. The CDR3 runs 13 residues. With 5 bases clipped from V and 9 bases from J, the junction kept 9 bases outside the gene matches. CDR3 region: CAISSGLGDAQYF. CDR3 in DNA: TGTGCCATCAGTTCGGGACTAGGTGACGCGCAGTACTTC.

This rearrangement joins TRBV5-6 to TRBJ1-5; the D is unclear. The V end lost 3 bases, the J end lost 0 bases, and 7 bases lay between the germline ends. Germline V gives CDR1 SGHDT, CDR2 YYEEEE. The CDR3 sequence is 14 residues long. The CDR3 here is CASSYRNSNQPQHF. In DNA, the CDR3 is TGTGCCAGCAGCTACAGAAATAGCAATCAGCCCCAGCATTTT.

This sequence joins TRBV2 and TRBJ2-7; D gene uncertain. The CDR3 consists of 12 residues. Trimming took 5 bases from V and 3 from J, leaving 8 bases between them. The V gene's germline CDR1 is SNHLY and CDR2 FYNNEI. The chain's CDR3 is CASSIDNYEQYF. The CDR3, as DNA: TGTGCCAGCAGTATCGACAACTACGAGCAGTACTTC.

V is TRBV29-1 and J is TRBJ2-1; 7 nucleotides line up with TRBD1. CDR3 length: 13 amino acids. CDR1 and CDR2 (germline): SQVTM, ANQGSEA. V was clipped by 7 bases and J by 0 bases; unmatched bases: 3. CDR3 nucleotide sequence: TGCAGCGCGGACAGGAGCTCCTACAATGAGCAGTTCTTC. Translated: CSADRSSYNEQFF.